This T cell receptor beta chain was retrieved from a study of blood T cell repertoires in COVID-19. Original analysis: For nucleated cells, counts were estimated from reference gene primer amplification. Sequencing was performed with immunoSEQ multiplex PCR; in TCRdb, only in-frame clones are kept and a portion is missing. The V and J calls and clone size were taken over from that table, and D and trimming were inferred from the DNA. The sample yields about 80,000 clones, around 89% seen once. The CDR3 totals 16 residues. Germline V gene data show CDR1 as LGHDT and CDR2 as YNNKEL (reference sequence). Germline trimming cut 1 base from V and 3 bases from J; bases unmatched to any gene: 2.

This clonotype was obtained from a woman at least 80 years old with acute or convalescent COVID-19. Sequences were obtained from peripheral blood. The V call is TRBV3-1 (or the pseudogene TRBV3-2), the J call TRBJ2-6, with 8 bases matching TRBD1. The CDR3 nucleotides are TGTGCCAGCAGCCAAGCCGACAGGGGTGGGGCCAACGTCCTGACTTTC. This encodes CASSQADRGGANVLTF.